Below, 31 T cell receptor beta chains from the same sample are listed, as sequenced in a study of OX40 agonist ivuxolimab in advanced cancers. Data came from immunoSEQ multiplex PCR; TCRdb stores just in-frame clones and leaves some out. The profile shows approximately 110,000 clones, roughly 90% of them singletons. The specimen comprised CD4+ or CD8+ T cells sorted from blood, sampled in a trial of the OX40 agonist ivuxolimab. All receptors derive from an adult with an advanced solid tumor such as melanoma, head and neck, liver or kidney cancer.

The chain recombines TRBV7-9 with TRBJ1-1; 7 nucleotides line up with TRBD1. The germline gives CDR1 SEHNR, CDR2 FQNEAQ (reference sequence). The CDR3 covers 15 residues. Unmatched junction bases numbered 11, after V lost 5 bases and J lost 5 bases. Here the CDR3 reads CASSINDPGQTEAFF. The CDR3 nucleotides are TGTGCCAGCAGCATTAACGACCCGGGACAGACTGAAGCTTTCTTT. Drawing the rest from reference TRBV7-9 and TRBJ1-1, the complete variable domain is DTGVSQNPRHKITKRGQNVTFRCDPISEHNRLYWYRQTLGQGPEFLTYFQNEAQLEKSRLLSDRFSAERPKGSFSTLEIQRTEQGDSAMYLCASSINDPGQTEAFFGQGTRLTVV.

This sequence joins TRBV28 and TRBJ2-1, with D tentatively TRBD2 (5 bases). Germline V lookup: CDR1 MDHEN, CDR2 SYDVKM. V was cut by 1 base and J by 7 bases, with 8 bases left in between. This CDR3 is 13 amino acids long. The CDR3 sequence: CASSLYRLNEQFF. In DNA, the CDR3 is TGTGCCAGCAGTTTATATCGACTAAATGAGCAGTTCTTC.

The chain carries TRBV7-8 and TRBJ1-6, with 7 bases aligning to TRBD1. The CDR3 runs to 20 residues. CDR1 and CDR2 from the germline V gene are SGHVS and FQNEAQ. V shed 1 base, J shed 0 bases, and the junction held 12 bases outside the gene matches. As DNA, the CDR3 is TGTGCCAGCAGCTTAGTGTGGGACAGCCCCTACAGCTCCTATAATTCACCCCTCCACTTT. Its protein product is CASSLVWDSPYSSYNSPLHF.

This chain joins TRBV19 and TRBJ2-7; 8 nucleotides match TRBD2. Looked up from germline, CDR1 is LNHDA and CDR2 is SQIVND (reference sequence). The CDR3 is 14 residues long. The V and J ends lost 10 bases and 4 bases, in that order; junction bases with no gene match: 12. CDR3: CATSDGGGLYEQYF. The CDR3 DNA is TGTGCCACCTCGGACGGGGGGGGTTTATACGAGCAGTACTTC.

The chain recombines TRBV5-4 with TRBJ1-1, with D unresolved. Germline V gene data show CDR1 as SGHNT and CDR2 as YYREEE (reference sequence). The CDR3 is made up of 13 amino acids. Between the trimmed V and J ends, which lost 4 bases and 7 bases, there was a span of 14 bases. In nucleotides, the CDR3 is TGTGCCAGCAGCCAGGACCTTCTCCGTGAAGCTTTCTTT. This encodes CASSQDLLREAFF.

The CDR3 sequence is CATSVQAQDNSPLHF. The CDR3 DNA reads as TGTGCCACTAGCGTACAGGCTCAGGATAATTCACCCCTCCACTTT. The chain has TRBV19 and TRBJ1-6; weak D call: TRBD1 (5 bases). Germline values: CDR1 LNHDA, CDR2 SQIVND (reference sequence). The CDR3 is 15 amino acids. Trimming removed 10 bases from V and 5 bases from J, with 18 bases in between.

This clone has only one observation. This chain links TRBV25-1 with TRBJ2-3; 9 nucleotides agree with TRBD2. V shed 3 bases and J 4 bases; nucleotides not matched to a gene: 2. Germline CDR1 reads MGHDK; CDR2 reads SYGVNS. The CDR3 length is 14 residues. The CDR3 region is CASSERGGPDTQYF. DNA of the CDR3: TGTGCCAGCAGTGAGCGGGGGGGCCCAGATACGCAGTATTTT.

V and J are TRBV18 and TRBJ1-2; maybe TRBD1 (6 bases). This CDR3 is 17 amino acids long. Germline lookup yields CDR1 KGHSH and CDR2 LQKENI. Trimming shortened V by 2 bases and J by 3 bases, and 19 bases separated the two germline ends. The DNA for the CDR3 is TGTGCCAGCTCACCAATAAAAGACAGGATCATCGACTATGGCTACACCTTC. Residues: CASSPIKDRIIDYGYTF.

This chain connects TRBV10-3 to TRBJ2-5; 7 bases are a match to TRBD2. The CDR3 is 18 amino acids. Germline V lookup: CDR1 ENHRY, CDR2 SYGVKD. V shed 3 bases and J 0 bases; nucleotides not matched to a gene: 13. CDR3: CAISDSGGAGAYQETQYF. In nucleotides, the CDR3 is TGTGCCATCAGTGATTCCGGAGGCGCGGGAGCTTACCAAGAGACCCAGTACTTC.

This sequence joins TRBV7-2 and TRBJ2-1; D might be TRBD1 or TRBD2, each matching 5 bases. This CDR3 spans 17 amino acids. Trimming removed 5 bases at V and 6 bases at J, with 23 bases between. Germline-derived CDR1 and CDR2 are SGHTA and FQGNSA. As DNA, the CDR3 is TGTGCCAGCAGCCTTGCCTCGGGACGGCAAAAACTCAATGAGCAGTTCTTC. It encodes CASSLASGRQKLNEQFF. The complete variable domain, with remaining parts taken from reference TRBV7-2 and TRBJ2-1, reads GAGVSQSPSNKVTEKGKDVELRCDPISGHTALYWYRQSLGQGLEFLIYFQGNSAPDKSGLPSDRFSAERTGGSVSTLTIQRTQQEDSAVYLCASSLASGRQKLNEQFFGPGTRLTVL.

The sample holds one count of this clone. The V call is TRBV28, the J call TRBJ2-1, with TRBD1 matching 7 bases. J lost 8 bases, V lost 5 bases, and 12 bases had no gene match. This CDR3 contains 15 residues. From germline, CDR1 is MDHEN and CDR2 SYDVKM. The CDR3 region is CASSNNLFTGDEQFF. The CDR3 region has the DNA TGTGCCAGCAGTAACAACCTTTTTACAGGGGATGAGCAGTTCTTC.

A single count supports this clone. The chain couples TRBV18 to TRBJ2-7, with D hard to call. The CDR3 extends over 15 amino acids. The V and J ends lost 6 bases and 3 bases respectively, with 18 bases between them. Germline lookup yields CDR1 KGHSH and CDR2 LQKENI. The CDR3 reads CASSTEDSYFYEQYF. The CDR3 DNA follows: TGTGCCAGCTCGACGGAAGATAGCTATTTCTACGAGCAGTACTTC.

This chain uses TRBV18 with TRBJ2-7; 11 nucleotides agree with TRBD2. Germline CDR1 is KGHSH and CDR2 is LQKENI. The trim removed 3 bases at V and 4 bases at J, leaving 2 bases unmatched. The CDR3 covers 14 residues. CDR3 residues: CASSPGLAEYEQYF. The CDR3 DNA reads as TGTGCCAGCTCACCGGGACTAGCGGAGTACGAGCAGTACTTC.

This clone was recorded a few times. The gene calls are TRBV6-1 and TRBJ1-2, with 8 nucleotides matching TRBD1. CDR3 length equals 14 residues. Looked up from germline, CDR1 is MNHNS and CDR2 is SASEGT. V lost 6 bases and J lost 1; bases outside the gene matches: 4. The CDR3 DNA sequence: TGTGCCAGCAGCGACGACAGGGGTAACTATGGCTACACCTTC. Translation: CASSDDRGNYGYTF.

This clone is a singleton in its sample. This sequence joins TRBV7-3 and TRBJ2-3; D unresolved. V lost 3 bases and J lost 8, with 12 bases in between. Germline-derived CDR1 and CDR2 are SGHTA and FQGTGA. The CDR3 loop spans 13 amino acids. This CDR3 reads CASSFGGEATQYF. The CDR3 bases are TGTGCCAGCAGCTTTGGTGGGGAAGCTACGCAGTATTTT.

V gene TRBV28 combines with J gene TRBJ1-5; D gene unclear. The CDR3 sequence is 12 residues long. Germline V gene data show CDR1 as MDHEN and CDR2 as SYDVKM. V lost 1 base, J lost 7 bases, and 5 bases lay in between. The CDR3 DNA follows: TGTGCCAGCAGTTTATCTTGGCAGCCCCAGCATTTT. Translated, it gives CASSLSWQPQHF.

The chain uses TRBV28 and TRBJ2-7, with 11 bases aligning to TRBD1. V dropped 8 bases and J dropped 5; count of bases not matched to a gene: 11. The CDR3 is 15 amino acids. Germline values: CDR1 MDHEN, CDR2 SYDVKM. CDR3 bases: TGTGCCAGCTTGGGACAGGGGGGGGGATTCCACGAGCAGTACTTC. This translates into CASLGQGGGFHEQYF.

This sequence joins TRBV28 and TRBJ2-7; 10 bases align to TRBD2. Germline V gene data show CDR1 as MDHEN and CDR2 as SYDVKM. The length of the CDR3 is 16 residues. After removal of 1 base from V and 4 bases from J, the junction contained 7 bases not matched to a gene. The CDR3 is CASSLSSGRAQYEQYF. As DNA, the CDR3 is TGTGCCAGCAGTTTATCAAGCGGGAGGGCCCAGTACGAGCAGTACTTC.

The chain has TRBV6-6 and TRBJ1-1; the D gene is possibly TRBD1 (5 bases). CDR3 size: 13 residues. V was shortened by 6 bases and J by 8 bases, with 16 bases between the two germline ends. Germline loops: CDR1 MNHNY, CDR2 SVGAGI (reference sequence). The chain's CDR3 is CASSPETALEAFF. Here the CDR3 DNA reads TGTGCCAGCAGCCCCGAGACAGCCCTCGAAGCTTTCTTT.

The V and J genes are TRBV5-1 and TRBJ2-1; the match to TRBD2 covers 9 bases. The germline V gene has CDR1 SGHRS and CDR2 YFSETQ. The CDR3 runs 15 residues. V was clipped by 0 bases and J by 7 bases; unmatched bases: 5. DNA for the CDR3: TGCGCCAGCAGCTTGGGTCTAGCGGGAAGGAATGAGCAGTTCTTC. Translated, it gives CASSLGLAGRNEQFF.

This sequence joins TRBV19 and TRBJ2-1; tentative D call: TRBD2 (6 bases). The V end lost 0 bases, the J end lost 4 bases, and 19 bases lay between the germline ends. Germline assignment: CDR1 LNHDA and CDR2 SQIVND (reference sequence). This CDR3 has 18 residues. CDR3 in amino acids: CASSIDSGSGSRYNEQFF. In DNA form, the CDR3 reads TGTGCCAGTAGTATAGATAGCGGAAGCGGTAGTAGATACAATGAGCAGTTCTTC.

The chain is built from TRBV5-4 and TRBJ2-5; tentatively, D is TRBD2 (6 bases). The CDR3 spans 18 residues. CDR1 is SGHNT, CDR2 YYREEE, per germline (reference sequence). V was trimmed by 2 bases and J by 3 bases, leaving 23 bases between them. The CDR3 reads CASSFPGTPIFSEETQYF. The CDR3 coding sequence is TGTGCCAGCAGCTTTCCAGGGACTCCGATTTTTTCGGAAGAGACCCAGTACTTC.

The chain couples TRBV5-1 to TRBJ2-1; a possible D gene is TRBD2 (5 bases). Germline CDR1 and CDR2: SGHRS and YFSETQ. Trimming took 0 bases from V and 7 from J, leaving 14 bases between them. The CDR3 length is 15 residues. The CDR3 coding sequence is TGCGCCAGCAGCTTGGAGCTAGCTGAGGCAAATGAGCAGTTCTTC. Encoded protein: CASSLELAEANEQFF. The full variable domain, its missing parts supplied by reference TRBV5-1 and TRBJ2-1, is KAGVTQTPRYLIKTRGQQVTLSCSPISGHRSVSWYQQTPGQGLQFLFEYFSETQRNKGNFPGRFSGRQFSNSRSEMNVSTLELGDSALYLCASSLELAEANEQFFGPGTRLTVL.

This chain links TRBV6-5 with TRBJ1-2; maybe TRBD1 (5 bases). V shed 0 bases and J shed 4 bases, with 12 bases lying between them. Germline assignment: CDR1 MNHEY and CDR2 SVGAGI. CDR3 length: 15 amino acids. The CDR3 reads CASSYSIQEGYGYTF. CDR3 nucleotide sequence: TGTGCCAGCAGTTACTCGATACAGGAAGGCTATGGCTACACCTTC.

The rearrangement joins TRBV9 to TRBJ2-1; possible D gene TRBD2, 5 bases. Germline V CDR1 and CDR2: SGDLS, YYNGEE. V was cut by 3 bases and J by 3 bases, with 16 bases left in between. The CDR3 totals 16 residues. This CDR3 reads CASSATGQDFYNEQFF. The CDR3, as DNA: TGTGCCAGCAGCGCCACCGGTCAGGACTTCTACAATGAGCAGTTCTTC.

This clone was seen once. The identical CDR3 is also encoded by other nucleotide sequences in the sample. The J gene is TRBJ1-1, the V gene TRBV5-1; the D gene is possibly TRBD1 (5 bases). The CDR3 covers 14 residues. Germline values: CDR1 SGHRS, CDR2 YFSETQ. Trimming removed 0 bases from V and 4 bases from J, with 10 bases in between. The CDR3 nucleotides read TGCGCCAGCAGCTTGGCGGGGGAGGGCACTGAAGCTTTCTTT. Protein: CASSLAGEGTEAFF.

This chain connects TRBV6-5 to TRBJ2-5, with TRBD2 matching 10 bases. Germline V lookup: CDR1 MNHEY, CDR2 SVGAGI. V lost 4 bases, J lost 1 base, and 6 bases stayed unmatched. The CDR3 extends over 16 amino acids. The CDR3 sequence: CASSSRTSGPQETQYF. CDR3 bases: TGTGCCAGCAGTTCCAGGACTAGCGGCCCCCAAGAGACCCAGTACTTC.

CDR3 nucleotide sequence: TGTGCCAGCAGCAAAGCGGGTGGAGGGATCAATGAGCAGTTCTTC. The encoded protein is CASSKAGGGINEQFF. The chain recombines TRBV21-1 with TRBJ2-1; the table's D call of TRBD2 was not tested on the DNA. TRBV21-1 has pseudogene status. The CDR3 runs to 15 residues.

This rearrangement joins TRBV6-1 to TRBJ1-3; 8 bases agree with TRBD1. Germline CDR1 is MNHNS and CDR2 is SASEGT. The trim removed 8 bases at V and 0 bases at J, leaving 3 bases unmatched. This CDR3 spans 14 amino acids. The CDR3 DNA reads as TGTGCCAGCCTACAGGGGGGCTCTGGAAACACCATATATTTT. This encodes CASLQGGSGNTIYF.

CDR3 DNA sequence: TGTGCCGTTCGAGCGGCCGATCTGACCAATGAGCAGTTCTTC. It codes for CAVRAADLTNEQFF. V usage is TRBV10-3 and J usage is TRBJ2-1; D perhaps matches TRBD2 (5 bases). The CDR3 length is 14 residues. Deletions cut 11 bases from V and 6 bases from J, with 20 bases between. CDR1 and CDR2 (germline): ENHRY, SYGVKD.

The genes are TRBV19 and TRBJ2-5; 12 nucleotides align to TRBD2. Germline CDR1 reads LNHDA; CDR2 reads SQIVND (reference sequence). Trimming removed 3 bases from V and 7 bases from J; junction bases left unmatched: 9. The CDR3 extends over 16 amino acids. CDR3 coding DNA: TGTGCCAGTAGTATGACTAGCGGGAGAACGGGAGGGACCCAGTACTTC. It specifies CASSMTSGRTGGTQYF.